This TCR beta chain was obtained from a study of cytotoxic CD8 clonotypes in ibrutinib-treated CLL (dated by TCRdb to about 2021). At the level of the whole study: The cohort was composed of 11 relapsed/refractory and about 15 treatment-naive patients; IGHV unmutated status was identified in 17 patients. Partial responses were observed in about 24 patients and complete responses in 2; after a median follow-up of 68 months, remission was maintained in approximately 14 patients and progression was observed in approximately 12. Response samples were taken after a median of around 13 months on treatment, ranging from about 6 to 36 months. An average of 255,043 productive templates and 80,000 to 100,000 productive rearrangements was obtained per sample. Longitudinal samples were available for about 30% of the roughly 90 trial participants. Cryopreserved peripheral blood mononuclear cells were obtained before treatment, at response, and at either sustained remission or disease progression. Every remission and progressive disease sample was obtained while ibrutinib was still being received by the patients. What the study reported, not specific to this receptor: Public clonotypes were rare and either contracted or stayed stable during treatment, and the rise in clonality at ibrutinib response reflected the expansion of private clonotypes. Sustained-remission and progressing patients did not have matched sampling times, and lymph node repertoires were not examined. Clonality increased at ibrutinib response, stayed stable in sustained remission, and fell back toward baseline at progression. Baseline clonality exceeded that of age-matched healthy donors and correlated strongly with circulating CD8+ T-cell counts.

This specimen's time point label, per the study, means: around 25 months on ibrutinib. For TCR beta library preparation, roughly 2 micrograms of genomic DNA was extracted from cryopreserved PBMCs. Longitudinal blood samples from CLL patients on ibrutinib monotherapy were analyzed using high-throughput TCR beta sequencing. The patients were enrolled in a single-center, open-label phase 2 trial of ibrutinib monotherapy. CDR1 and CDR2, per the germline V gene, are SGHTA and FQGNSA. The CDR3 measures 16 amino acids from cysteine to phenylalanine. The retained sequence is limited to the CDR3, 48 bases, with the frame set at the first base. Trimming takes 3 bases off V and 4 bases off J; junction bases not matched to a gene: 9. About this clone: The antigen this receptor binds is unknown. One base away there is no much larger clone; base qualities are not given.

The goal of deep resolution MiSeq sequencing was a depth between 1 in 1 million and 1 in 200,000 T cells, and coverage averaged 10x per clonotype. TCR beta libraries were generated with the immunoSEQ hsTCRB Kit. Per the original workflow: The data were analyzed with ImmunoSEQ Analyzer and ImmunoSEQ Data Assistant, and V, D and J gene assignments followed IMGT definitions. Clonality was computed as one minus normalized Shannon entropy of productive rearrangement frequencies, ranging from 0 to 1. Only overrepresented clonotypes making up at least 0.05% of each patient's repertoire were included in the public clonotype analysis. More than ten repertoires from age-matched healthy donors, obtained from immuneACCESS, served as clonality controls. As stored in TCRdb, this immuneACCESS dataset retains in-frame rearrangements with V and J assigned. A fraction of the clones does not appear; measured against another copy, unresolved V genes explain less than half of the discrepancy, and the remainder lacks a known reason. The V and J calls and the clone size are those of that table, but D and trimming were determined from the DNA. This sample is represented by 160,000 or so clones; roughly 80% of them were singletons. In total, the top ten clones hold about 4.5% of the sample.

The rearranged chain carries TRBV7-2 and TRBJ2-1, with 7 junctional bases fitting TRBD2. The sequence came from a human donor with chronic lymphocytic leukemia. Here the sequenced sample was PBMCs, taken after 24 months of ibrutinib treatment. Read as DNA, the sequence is TGTGCCAGCAGCTTTAAGACTAGCCTTGAGTACAATGAGCAGTTCTTC. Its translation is CASSFKTSLEYNEQFF.